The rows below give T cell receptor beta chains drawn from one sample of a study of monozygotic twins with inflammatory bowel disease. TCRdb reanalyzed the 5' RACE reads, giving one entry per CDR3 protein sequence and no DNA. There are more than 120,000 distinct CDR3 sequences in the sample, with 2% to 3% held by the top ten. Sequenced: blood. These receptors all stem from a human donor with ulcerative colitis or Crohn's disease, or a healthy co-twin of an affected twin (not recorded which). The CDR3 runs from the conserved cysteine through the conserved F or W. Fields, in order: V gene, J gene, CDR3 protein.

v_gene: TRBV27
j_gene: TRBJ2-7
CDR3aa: CASSPGVAGAYEQYF

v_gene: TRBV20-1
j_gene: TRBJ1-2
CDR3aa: CSARIGAYGYTF

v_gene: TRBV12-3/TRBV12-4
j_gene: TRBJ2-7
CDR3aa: CASSRWGVSSYEQYF

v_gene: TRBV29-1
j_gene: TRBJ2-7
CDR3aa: CSVRWSYEQYF

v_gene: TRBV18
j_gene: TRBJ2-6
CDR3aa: CASSPGQGLANVLTF

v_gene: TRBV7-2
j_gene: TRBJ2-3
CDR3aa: CASSLAWSTDTQYF

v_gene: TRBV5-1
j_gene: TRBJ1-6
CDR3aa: CASSLTPGSYNSPLHF

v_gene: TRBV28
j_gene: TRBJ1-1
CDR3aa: CASSFPYPRLEAFF

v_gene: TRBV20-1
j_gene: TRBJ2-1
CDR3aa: CSGLAGGPHNEQFF

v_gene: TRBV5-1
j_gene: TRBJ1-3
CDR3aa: CASSSGLISGNTIYF

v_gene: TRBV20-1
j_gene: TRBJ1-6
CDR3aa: CSAGRQGDNSPLHF

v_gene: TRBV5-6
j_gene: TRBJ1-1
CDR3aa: CASSFWNTEAFF

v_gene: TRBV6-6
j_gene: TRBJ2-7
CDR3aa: CASSPAGESEQYF

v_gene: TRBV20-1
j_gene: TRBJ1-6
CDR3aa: CSARVQGNSPLHF

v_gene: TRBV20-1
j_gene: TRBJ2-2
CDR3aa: CSALGLAGGKAGELFF

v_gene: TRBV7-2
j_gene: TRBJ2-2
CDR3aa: CASSLRIGGYGTGELFF

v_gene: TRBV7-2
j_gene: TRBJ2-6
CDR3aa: CASSPTNVLTF

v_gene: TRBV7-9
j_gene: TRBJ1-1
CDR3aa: CASIEMNTEAFF

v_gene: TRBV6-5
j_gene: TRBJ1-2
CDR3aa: CASSLQGSTLVGGYTF

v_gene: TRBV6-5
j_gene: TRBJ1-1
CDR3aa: CASSYPGARNTEAFF

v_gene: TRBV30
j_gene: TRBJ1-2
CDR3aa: CAWSAAPRDSRQGYTF

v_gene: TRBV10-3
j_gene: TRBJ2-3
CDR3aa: CAISGGRARTAPSTDTQYF

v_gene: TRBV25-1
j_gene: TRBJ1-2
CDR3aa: CASMGFYGYTF

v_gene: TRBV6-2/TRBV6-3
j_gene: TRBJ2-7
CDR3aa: CASSYSSYEQYF

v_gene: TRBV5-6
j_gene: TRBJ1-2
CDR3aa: CASSSGQGVRGYTF

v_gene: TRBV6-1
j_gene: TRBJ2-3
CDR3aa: CASSEAPRGRADTQYF

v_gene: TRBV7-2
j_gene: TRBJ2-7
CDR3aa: CASSLDQGRYEQYF

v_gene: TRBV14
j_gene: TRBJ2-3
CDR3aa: CASSQVVRTDTQYF

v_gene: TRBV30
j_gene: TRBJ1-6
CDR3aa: CAWKPKYRQDSYNSPLHF

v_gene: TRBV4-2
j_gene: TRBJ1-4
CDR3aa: CASSHLHTPGEKLFF

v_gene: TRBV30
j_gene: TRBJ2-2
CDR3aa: CALPGQGFTGELFF

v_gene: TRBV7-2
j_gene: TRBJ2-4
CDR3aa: CASSYYKNIQYF

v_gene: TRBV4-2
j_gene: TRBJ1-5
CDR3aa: CASKGTGEGSNQPQHF

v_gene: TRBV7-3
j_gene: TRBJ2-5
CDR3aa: CASSLYPSGGRERETQYF

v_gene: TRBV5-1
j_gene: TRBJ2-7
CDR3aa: CASSPAWGKTYEQYF

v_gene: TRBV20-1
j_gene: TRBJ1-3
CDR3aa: CSAGITTGGINTIYF

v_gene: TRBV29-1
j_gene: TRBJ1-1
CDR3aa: CSVVGGRNTEAFF

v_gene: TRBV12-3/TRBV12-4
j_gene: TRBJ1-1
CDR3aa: CASSLTLLADQNTEAFF

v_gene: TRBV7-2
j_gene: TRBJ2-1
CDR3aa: CASSLALLAGADNEQFF

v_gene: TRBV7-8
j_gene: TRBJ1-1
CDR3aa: CASSAKYGVLTEAFF

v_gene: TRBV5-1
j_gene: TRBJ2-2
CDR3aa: CASSSIGGSTGELFF

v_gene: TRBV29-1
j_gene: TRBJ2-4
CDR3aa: CSVEGQGENIQYF

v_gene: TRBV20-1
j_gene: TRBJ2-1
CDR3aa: CSASPGTGSDNEQFF

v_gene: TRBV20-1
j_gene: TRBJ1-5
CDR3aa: CSARDSTKGAGRQPQHF

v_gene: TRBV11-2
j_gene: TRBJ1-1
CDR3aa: CASSLRDRGLMNTEAFF